The 18 T cell receptor beta chains presented below share a single source sample, sequenced in a study of T cell changes during pregnancy in multiple sclerosis. Sequencing used immunoSEQ multiplex PCR; TCRdb keeps in-frame clones, though not all of them. The sample lists some 37,000 clones; around nine tenths were seen once. The sample in question was CD4+ T cells from peripheral blood mononuclear cells, obtained after pregnancy. The receptors shown here come from a female donor in good health, enrolled as a control in a pregnancy study.

V is TRBV19 and J is TRBJ1-4; a possible D gene is TRBD1 (5 bases). The V end lost 1 base, the J end lost 5 bases, and 14 bases lay between the germline ends. CDR1 LNHDA and CDR2 SQIVND come from the germline V gene (reference sequence). The CDR3 loop spans 16 amino acids. CDR3 amino acids: CASSIAGQGGNEKLFF. CDR3 in DNA: TGTGCCAGTAGTATAGCCGGGCAGGGTGGAAATGAAAAACTGTTTTTT.

The chain is built from TRBV7-2 and TRBJ2-2; a weak D match, TRBD1 (5 bases). CDR1 is SGHTA and CDR2 is FQGNSA in the germline V gene. V was clipped by 2 bases and J by 5 bases, with 12 bases between them. The CDR3 is made up of 15 amino acids. CDR3 loop: CASSLSGIVTGELFF. The CDR3 region has the DNA TGTGCCAGCAGCTTATCAGGGATTGTTACCGGGGAGCTGTTTTTT.

The sample holds one count of this clone. The chain joins TRBV6-5 to TRBJ1-2; the match to TRBD1 covers 9 bases. The CDR3 contains 13 residues. With 5 bases clipped from V and 8 bases from J, the junction kept 6 bases outside the gene matches. Germline assignment: CDR1 MNHEY and CDR2 SVGAGI. The CDR3 nucleotides read TGTGCCAGCAGTGGACAGGGGTTGAGCGGCTACACCTTC. This sequence encodes CASSGQGLSGYTF.

The chain recombines TRBV10-3 with TRBJ2-1; the match to TRBD1 covers 11 bases. The CDR3 covers 14 residues. V lost 6 bases to trimming and J lost 6 bases; unmatched junction nucleotides: 4. CDR1 ENHRY and CDR2 SYGVKD come from the germline V gene. The CDR3 bases are TGTGCCATCAGGGGACAGGGGGGCGTCAATGAGCAGTTCTTC. Amino acids: CAIRGQGGVNEQFF.

This clone was seen a single time. The V and J genes are TRBV5-1 and TRBJ2-7; D possibly corresponds to TRBD1 (6 bases). This CDR3 is built from 14 residues. The V end was cut by 4 bases, the J end by 3 bases, with 14 bases between. From germline, CDR1 is SGHRS and CDR2 YFSETQ. CDR3 in DNA: TGCGCCAGCAGCGGTGACAGGACTGGCTACGAGCAGTACTTC. This sequence encodes CASSGDRTGYEQYF.

V gene TRBV15 combines with J gene TRBJ1-2, with 9 bases identical to TRBD1. The CDR3 covers 17 residues. Per germline, CDR1 LNHNV and CDR2 YYDKDF (reference sequence). After removal of 4 bases from V and 0 bases from J, the junction contained 9 bases not matched to a gene. The CDR3 region is CATSTRDRADSNYGYTF. DNA of the CDR3: TGTGCCACCAGCACCCGGGACAGGGCAGACTCTAACTATGGCTACACCTTC.

This clone was recorded once. J is TRBJ2-5 and V is TRBV10-1; a weak D match, TRBD2 (6 bases). CDR1 is WNHNN and CDR2 is SYGVQD in the germline V gene (reference sequence). CDR3 length: 15 residues. With 3 bases removed from V and 2 bases from J, the gap between germline ends came to 13 bases. CDR3 DNA sequence: TGCGCCAGCAGTGAAGGTCAGGGAGGACAAGAGACCCAGTACTTC. It is translated as CASSEGQGGQETQYF.

The table lists this clone with a count of one. The chain is built from TRBV7-2 and TRBJ1-2; D remains unclear. CDR3 size: 14 residues. The germline V gene has CDR1 SGHTA and CDR2 FQGNSA. V was pared by 5 bases and J by 7 bases, with 17 bases between. CDR3 amino acids: CASSQPLQWSGYTF. In DNA, the CDR3 is TGTGCCAGCAGCCAGCCCCTTCAATGGAGTGGCTACACCTTC.

This clone was counted between two and nine times. This chain joins TRBV12-5 and TRBJ1-6; D unresolved. Germline V lookup: CDR1 LGHNT, CDR2 FRNRAP. The CDR3 extends over 12 amino acids. V gave up 1 base and J gave up 9 bases, with 4 bases separating them. CDR3 coding DNA: TGTGCTAGTGGTTTGGAGCTTTCACCCCTCCACTTT. Its translation is CASGLELSPLHF. Drawing the rest from reference TRBV12-5 and TRBJ1-6, the complete variable domain is DARVTQTPRHKVTEMGQEVTMRCQPILGHNTVFWYRQTMMQGLELLAYFRNRAPLDDSGMPKDRFSAEMPDATLATLKIQPSEPRDSAVYFCASGLELSPLHFGNGTRLTVT.

This clone was recorded only once. Within the sample, other DNA sequences also encode this same CDR3. The chain uses TRBV19 and TRBJ2-3; D gene uncertain. The CDR3 is 13 residues long. The V gene lost 1 base and the J gene lost 4 bases, with 6 bases spanning the gap. Germline V CDR1 and CDR2: LNHDA, SQIVND (reference sequence). CDR3 DNA sequence: TGTGCCAGTAGTATAGGTAGCCCAGATACGCAGTATTTT. Translating gives CASSIGSPDTQYF.

The V and J genes are TRBV10-3 and TRBJ1-4; TRBD1 might be the D (5 bases). The CDR3 has 13 residues. The V gene's germline CDR1 is ENHRY and CDR2 SYGVKD. V was trimmed by 4 bases and J by 3 bases, leaving 6 bases between them. CDR3 protein: CAISAGANEKLFF. The CDR3 nucleotides are TGTGCCATCAGTGCGGGGGCTAATGAAAAACTGTTTTTT.

The V and J genes are TRBV5-4 and TRBJ1-2; TRBD1 aligns across 8 bases. J gave up 8 bases and V 4 bases, and 13 bases lay outside the gene matches. CDR3 length equals 15 residues. Germline V gene data show CDR1 as SGHNT and CDR2 as YYREEE (reference sequence). The CDR3 spells CASSITLRQGWGYTF. CDR3 DNA sequence: TGTGCCAGCAGCATCACCTTACGACAGGGGTGGGGCTACACCTTC.

The genes are TRBV6-1 and TRBJ1-5; no clear D. The germline V and J ends were trimmed by 3 bases and 8 bases, with 11 bases remaining between them. CDR3 length equals 13 residues. Looked up from germline, CDR1 is MNHNS and CDR2 is SASEGT. CDR3 loop: CASSDGRKKPQHF. CDR3 DNA: TGTGCCAGCAGTGATGGGAGGAAGAAGCCCCAGCATTTT.

The V call is TRBV19, the J call TRBJ2-7; D remains ambiguous. Trimming took off 8 bases at V and 2 bases at J, with 16 bases between the two ends. Germline V CDR1 and CDR2: LNHDA, SQIVND (reference sequence). This CDR3 is built from 14 residues. The CDR3, as DNA: TGTGCCAGTTCTGGAACGGGTAATACCTACGAGCAGTACTTC. This encodes CASSGTGNTYEQYF.

The rearrangement joins TRBV4-2 to TRBJ2-7; 8 bases are shared with TRBD1. The germline CDR1 and CDR2 sequences are LGHNA and YNFKEQ. The trim removed 1 base at V and 0 bases at J, leaving 8 bases unmatched. The CDR3 consists of 17 residues. This CDR3 is CASSQVRTGLDSYEQYF. The CDR3 DNA reads TGTGCCAGCAGCCAAGTCCGGACAGGGCTCGACTCCTACGAGCAGTACTTC.

The V call is TRBV7-2, the J call TRBJ1-3; D not certain. The CDR3 contains 17 residues. Germline loops: CDR1 SGHTA, CDR2 FQGNSA. V was cut by 1 base and J by 0 bases, with 13 bases left in between. CDR3 in amino acids: CASSLVDVLNSGNTIYF. CDR3 sequence (DNA): TGTGCCAGCAGCTTAGTAGATGTACTTAACTCTGGAAACACCATATATTTT.

The chain employs TRBV9 and TRBJ2-2; 8 bases map to TRBD2. The CDR3 runs 17 residues. The V segment lost 7 bases and the J segment 4 bases; nucleotides outside the gene matches: 15. Germline values: CDR1 SGDLS, CDR2 YYNGEE. The CDR3 coding sequence is TGTGCCAGCGGCCGAGGGGGGCGGGGGGCAGGCACCGGGGAGCTGTTTTTT. Translated: CASGRGGRGAGTGELFF.

The chain joins TRBV5-1 to TRBJ2-3; a weak D match, TRBD1 (5 bases). Per germline, CDR1 SGHRS and CDR2 YFSETQ. The ends were cut back, 0 bases at V and 2 bases at J, with 10 bases in the middle. The CDR3 loop spans 15 amino acids. The CDR3 region has the DNA TGCGCCAGCAGCTTGGAAGGGGTTGACACAGATACGCAGTATTTT. Encoded protein: CASSLEGVDTDTQYF. Using reference TRBV5-1 and TRBJ2-3 for the parts outside the CDR3, the full variable domain is KAGVTQTPRYLIKTRGQQVTLSCSPISGHRSVSWYQQTPGQGLQFLFEYFSETQRNKGNFPGRFSGRQFSNSRSEMNVSTLELGDSALYLCASSLEGVDTDTQYFGPGTRLTVL.